This T cell receptor (beta chain) is from a study of shared clonotypes between healthy human individuals. Study-wide findings and caveats: Four donors held about 4.5% of naive CD4 clonotypes in common.

TCRdb's copy holds only in-frame clones and misses some; the assay was immunoSEQ multiplex PCR. This sample carries fewer than 1.6 million clones, about 98.5% of them seen once, and the ten largest clones take over 0.3%. With regard to this clone: The antigen is undetermined.

The donors were all Caucasian adults (living in Nashville, Tennessee). The germline V gene encodes CDR1 SGHVS and CDR2 FNYEAQ. The germline V and J ends were trimmed by 5 bases and 3 bases, with 25 bases remaining between them. CDR3 size: 19 residues. The specimen was naive CD4+ T cells sorted from blood. Subset indicated: CD45RA+ positively selected. This sequence originates from a man aged 25-45 years in good health. The genes are TRBV7-6 and TRBJ2-2, with D perhaps matching TRBD2 (5 bases). The CDR3 loop is CASSLPRTFHAGDTGELFF. Here the CDR3 DNA reads TGTGCCAGCAGCCTACCTCGAACTTTCCATGCCGGGGACACCGGGGAGCTGTTTTTT.